The entry below gives a single T cell receptor (beta chain) sequence along with its context. The entry originates in a study of cytomegalovirus exposure and HLA in healthy donors. Primers for the PCR totalled 60 Vbeta and 13 Jbeta. TCRdb keeps only in-frame clones here, not all; method: immunoSEQ multiplex PCR. This table holds 180,000 or so clones, almost 80% found once. V was cut by 0 bases and J by 2 bases, with 9 bases left in between. The CDR3 runs to 16 residues. Germline CDR1 is SGDLS and CDR2 is YYNGEE. This sequence originates from a man in his fifties or sixties in good health and CMV-seropositive. The V call is TRBV9, the J call TRBJ2-6, with TRBD1 as a possible D gene (5 bases). The source material was PBMCs. The chain's CDR3 is CASSVGGSAGANVLTF. The CDR3 coding sequence is TGTGCCAGCAGCGTAGGGGGCTCCGCTGGGGCCAACGTCCTGACTTTC.